These 32 T cell receptor beta chains came from one sample sequenced in a study of blood T cell repertoires in COVID-19. Libraries were prepared by immunoSEQ multiplex PCR; TCRdb keeps only in-frame clonotypes and omits some of them. The data show about 140,000 clones, more than 75% seen once. Sequenced material: peripheral blood. These receptor sequences come from an elderly man with acute or convalescent COVID-19.

V usage is TRBV5-6 and J usage is TRBJ1-2; TRBD1 agrees at 7 bases. Germline CDR1 and CDR2: SGHDT and YYEEEE. The CDR3 extends over 15 amino acids. The J segment lost 5 bases and the V segment lost 5 bases, leaving 12 bases of the junction unmatched. The CDR3 sequence is CASRMGQGVNYGYTF. The CDR3 DNA reads TGTGCCAGCAGAATGGGTCAGGGGGTTAATTATGGCTACACCTTC.

In DNA form, the CDR3 reads TGCAGCGCCTGGAGTAGCGGCGTCACAGATACGCAGTATTTT. It encodes CSAWSSGVTDTQYF. This sequence joins TRBV29-1 and TRBJ2-3; possible D gene TRBD2, 6 bases. This CDR3 has 14 residues. V shed 7 bases and J shed 2 bases, with 16 bases lying between them. From germline, CDR1 is SQVTM and CDR2 ANQGSEA.

The V gene is TRBV7-2, the J gene TRBJ1-1; 7 positions match TRBD1. This CDR3 is built from 13 residues. Germline V lookup: CDR1 SGHTA, CDR2 FQGNSA. V dropped 6 bases and J dropped 4; count of bases not matched to a gene: 5. In nucleotides, the CDR3 is TGTGCCAGCAGGCGGACAGGAGTCACTGAAGCTTTCTTT. Amino acid sequence: CASRRTGVTEAFF.

The rearrangement joins TRBV7-2 to TRBJ2-2; the D gene is possibly TRBD1 (6 bases). Germline lookup yields CDR1 SGHTA and CDR2 FQGNSA. The V end lost 4 bases, the J end lost 2 bases, and 14 bases lay between the germline ends. This CDR3 comprises 16 residues. As DNA, the CDR3 is TGTGCCAGCAGCTCCAGGGGCCGGACTAACACCGGGGAGCTGTTTTTT. This gives the protein CASSSRGRTNTGELFF.

The rearrangement uses TRBV28 and TRBJ1-4, with 10 bases fitting TRBD1. Trimming took 2 bases from V and 10 from J; bases not matched to a gene: 1. This CDR3 is built from 13 residues. CDR1 MDHEN and CDR2 SYDVKM come from the germline V gene. CDR3 residues: CASSLGQGVKLFF. The CDR3 bases are TGTGCCAGCAGTTTAGGACAGGGGGTAAAACTGTTTTTT.

The V call is TRBV6-4, the J call TRBJ2-2; the D gene is possibly TRBD1 (7 bases). Looked up from germline, CDR1 is MRHNA and CDR2 is SNTAGT. This CDR3 has 17 amino acids. The V and J ends lost 1 base and 6 bases respectively, with 18 bases between them. The CDR3 protein is CASSDLVDRRGAGELFF. The CDR3 bases are TGTGCCAGCAGTGACTTAGTGGACAGGAGGGGGGCCGGGGAGCTGTTTTTT.

In this sample, this clone turned up a few times. The J gene is TRBJ2-3, the V gene TRBV18; 9 bases are shared with TRBD2. Germline CDR1 KGHSH, CDR2 LQKENI. J was trimmed by 2 bases and V by 3 bases; bases with no gene match: 15. The CDR3 covers 19 residues. The CDR3 protein is CASSPVSLGLAVDTDTQYF. The CDR3 coding sequence is TGTGCCAGCTCACCCGTCTCCTTGGGACTAGCCGTGGACACAGATACGCAGTATTTT.

This sequence joins TRBV18 and TRBJ1-1; 11 bases match TRBD1. V shed 5 bases and J 3 bases; nucleotides not matched to a gene: 2. This CDR3 is built from 14 residues. The V gene's germline CDR1 is KGHSH and CDR2 LQKENI. The CDR3 protein is CASSGDRGDTEAFF. The CDR3 coding sequence is TGTGCCAGCTCAGGGGACAGGGGGGACACTGAAGCTTTCTTT.

The chain uses TRBV11-2 and TRBJ2-3, with 8 positions matching TRBD1. V was clipped by 4 bases and J by 2 bases; unmatched bases: 2. This CDR3 has 14 amino acids. CDR1 is SGHAT, CDR2 FQNNGV, per germline. The CDR3 DNA reads as TGTGCCAGCAGCTCACAGGGGGACACAGATACGCAGTATTTT. The encoded protein is CASSSQGDTDTQYF.

The chain couples TRBV6-6 to TRBJ1-1; possible D gene TRBD1, 5 bases. The V gene's germline CDR1 is MNHNY and CDR2 SVGAGI (reference sequence). This CDR3 has 15 amino acids. V lost 4 bases and J lost 0, with 12 bases in between. DNA of the CDR3: TGTGCCAGCAGTTCTTCCAGGGCCATGAACACTGAAGCTTTCTTT. It is translated as CASSSSRAMNTEAFF.

This clone was seen just once. The V gene is TRBV5-1, the J gene TRBJ1-6; 10 bases are a match to TRBD1. Germline V lookup: CDR1 SGHRS, CDR2 YFSETQ. The CDR3 totals 15 residues. J gave up 9 bases and V 1 base, and 4 bases lay outside the gene matches. Here the CDR3 reads CASSLQDRGRSPLHF. In DNA form, the CDR3 reads TGCGCCAGCAGCTTGCAAGACAGGGGGCGTTCACCCCTCCACTTT.

The rearrangement links TRBV9 to TRBJ1-2; no clear D. Germline V gene data show CDR1 as SGDLS and CDR2 as YYNGEE. The CDR3 has 12 residues. Deletions cut 4 bases from V and 8 bases from J, with 12 bases between. The CDR3 DNA follows: TGTGCCAGCAGCCGCGGGGAGGTAGGCTACACCTTC. Its protein is CASSRGEVGYTF.

The chain couples TRBV18 to TRBJ1-4; possibly TRBD1 for D (6 bases). V lost 5 bases and J lost 5, with 15 bases in between. The CDR3 is 15 amino acids. Germline-derived CDR1 and CDR2 are KGHSH and LQKENI. The CDR3 nucleotides read TGTGCCAGCTCATCCGGACAGCGGGAAAATGAAAAACTGTTTTTT. Encoded protein: CASSSGQRENEKLFF.

To note about this clone: A junction boundary mismatches the germline segment, possibly from a read error. The chain combines TRBV23-1 with TRBJ2-2; tentatively, D is TRBD2 (6 bases). TRBV23-1 is known as an ORF, though its function is uncertain. The CDR3 has 16 residues. The CDR3 DNA reads TGCGCCAGCAGTCAGGGTGGTCGGGGGTTACACCGGGGAGCTGTTTTT. Its translation is CASSQGGRGLHRGAVF.

The gene calls are TRBV7-9 and TRBJ1-2, with D unclear. Trimming pared 5 bases from V and 0 bases from J, leaving 13 bases between. Germline loops: CDR1 SEHNR, CDR2 FQNEAQ (reference sequence). This CDR3 contains 15 residues. The CDR3: CASSRWAGANYGYTF. The CDR3 region has the DNA TGTGCCAGCAGCCGCTGGGCCGGCGCTAACTATGGCTACACCTTC.

The sample holds a few counts of this clone. This rearrangement joins TRBV3-1 (or the pseudogene TRBV3-2) to TRBJ1-5; D is possibly TRBD1 (5 bases). The V gene's germline CDR1 is LGHDT and CDR2 YNNKEL (reference sequence). This CDR3 contains 14 residues. The ends were cut back, 0 bases at V and 7 bases at J, with 10 bases in the middle. The CDR3 reads CASSQDSTDQPQHF. CDR3 DNA sequence: TGTGCCAGCAGCCAAGACTCGACAGACCAGCCCCAGCATTTT.

This chain uses TRBV6-6 with TRBJ2-7; weak D call: TRBD1 (5 bases). V was pared by 4 bases and J by 6 bases, with 7 bases between. This CDR3 has 11 residues. Germline-derived CDR1 and CDR2 are MNHNY and SVGAGI (reference sequence). CDR3 protein: CASSFRVEQYF. CDR3 DNA: TGTGCCAGCAGTTTCAGGGTCGAGCAGTACTTC.

V and J are TRBV7-9 and TRBJ1-2, with D maybe TRBD1 (6 bases). Germline V gene data show CDR1 as SEHNR and CDR2 as FQNEAQ (reference sequence). V lost 2 bases to trimming and J lost 8 bases, with 12 bases between them. The CDR3 is 13 amino acids. The CDR3 DNA is TGTGCCAGCAGCTTACGTTCAGGGGCGGGCTACACCTTC. This codes for CASSLRSGAGYTF.

The CDR3 loop is CASSAQGAGYTF. In nucleotides, the CDR3 is TGTGCCAGCAGCGCCCAGGGGGCTGGCTACACCTTC. This chain joins TRBV11-2 and TRBJ1-2, with 8 bases fitting TRBD1. This CDR3 is built from 12 residues. Germline lookup yields CDR1 SGHAT and CDR2 FQNNGV. V trimming: 5 bases; J trimming: 7 bases; junction bases outside the gene matches: 3.

V is TRBV5-6 and J is TRBJ2-1, with 9 positions matching TRBD2. The germline CDR1 and CDR2 sequences are SGHDT and YYEEEE. Trimming removed 0 bases from V and 0 bases from J; junction bases left unmatched: 4. The CDR3 is made up of 17 amino acids. CDR3 nucleotide sequence: TGTGCCAGCAGCTTGGTTACTAGCGGGTTCTCCTACAATGAGCAGTTCTTC. Its protein product is CASSLVTSGFSYNEQFF.

The rearrangement joins TRBV28 to TRBJ2-7; TRBD2 is a possible D gene (6 bases). The CDR3 has 14 amino acids. Trimming left V 5 bases short and J 4 bases short, with 15 bases between. Germline CDR1 and CDR2: MDHEN and SYDVKM. Here the CDR3 reads CASSGGTLRYEQYF. In DNA, the CDR3 is TGTGCCAGCAGTGGGGGGACCCTCAGGTACGAGCAGTACTTC.

This clone was seen a handful of times. The sample has other DNA sequences that encode this CDR3 too. V gene TRBV18 combines with J gene TRBJ1-2; TRBD1 agrees at 9 bases. Losses at the gene ends were 3 bases for V and 3 bases for J; bases not matched to a gene: 5. The CDR3 has 15 amino acids. Germline V lookup: CDR1 KGHSH, CDR2 LQKENI. The CDR3 reads CASSPGQGTDYGYTF. Written as DNA, the CDR3 is TGTGCCAGCTCACCCGGACAGGGGACCGACTATGGCTACACCTTC.

The chain carries TRBV7-2 and TRBJ1-2, with D possibly TRBD1 on 5 matching bases. The CDR3 loop spans 14 amino acids. V was clipped by 5 bases and J by 2 bases, with 12 bases between them. Germline values: CDR1 SGHTA, CDR2 FQGNSA. CDR3: CASSQRQWNYGYTF. Here the CDR3 DNA reads TGTGCCAGCAGCCAACGACAGTGGAACTATGGCTACACCTTC.

Points on this clone: Other nucleotide sequences in the sample specify the same CDR3. The chain has TRBV28 and TRBJ1-2, with 7 bases identical to TRBD1. Trimming removed 2 bases from V and 3 bases from J; junction bases left unmatched: 0. The CDR3 has 13 amino acids. CDR1 and CDR2 (germline): MDHEN, SYDVKM. CDR3 in amino acids: CASSLGTDYGYTF. The DNA of the CDR3 is TGTGCCAGCAGTTTAGGGACAGACTATGGCTACACCTTC.

This clone has only one observation. The CDR3 loop is CASSLAQGGPYEQYF. As DNA, the CDR3 is TGCGCCAGCAGCTTGGCACAGGGTGGACCCTACGAGCAGTACTTC. V usage is TRBV5-1 and J usage is TRBJ2-7, with D perhaps matching TRBD1 (6 bases). V was clipped by 0 bases and J by 2 bases, with 12 bases between them. From germline, CDR1 is SGHRS and CDR2 YFSETQ. This CDR3 comprises 15 residues.

The CDR3 coding sequence is TGTGCCACCAGCAGGGGGGGGACAGGGAATTCACCCCTCCACTTT. The encoded protein is CATSRGGTGNSPLHF. The rearrangement links TRBV15 to TRBJ1-6; 9 positions agree with TRBD1. The length of the CDR3 is 15 residues. The germline V gene has CDR1 LNHNV and CDR2 YYDKDF (reference sequence). V was clipped by 3 bases and J by 7 bases; unmatched bases: 4. The variable domain in full, with the rest retrieved from reference TRBV15 and TRBJ1-6, is DAMVIQNPRYQVTQFGKPVTLSCSQTLNHNVMYWYQQKSSQAPKLLFHYYDKDFNNEADTPDNFQSRRPNTSFCFLDIRSPGLGDTAMYLCATSRGGTGNSPLHFGNGTRLTVT.

The chain has TRBV7-2 and TRBJ1-1, with TRBD1 as a possible D gene (6 bases). Trimming left V 2 bases short and J 10 bases short, with 14 bases between. This CDR3 is built from 13 residues. CDR1 and CDR2 (germline): SGHTA, FQGNSA. The CDR3 region is CASSLRGGQAAFF. The CDR3, as DNA: TGTGCCAGCAGCTTAAGGGGGGGGCAGGCAGCTTTCTTT. The complete variable domain, with remaining parts taken from reference TRBV7-2 and TRBJ1-1, reads GAGVSQSPSNKVTEKGKDVELRCDPISGHTALYWYRQSLGQGLEFLIYFQGNSAPDKSGLPSDRFSAERTGGSVSTLTIQRTQQEDSAVYLCASSLRGGQAAFFGQGTRLTVV.

This chain links TRBV14 with TRBJ2-2; the D gene is possibly TRBD2 (7 bases). The CDR3 extends over 18 amino acids. Trimming took 0 bases from V and 4 from J, leaving 18 bases between them. Per germline, CDR1 SGHDN and CDR2 FVKESK. CDR3 sequence: CASSQDPSGGGGTGELFF. The DNA for the CDR3 is TGTGCCAGCAGCCAAGATCCCTCGGGGGGCGGTGGCACCGGGGAGCTGTTTTTT.

The gene calls are TRBV24-1 and TRBJ2-1; 10 bases agree with TRBD2. The CDR3 runs to 16 residues. J was trimmed by 8 bases and V by 3 bases; bases with no gene match: 9. The V gene's germline CDR1 is KGHDR and CDR2 SFDVKD. CDR3 nucleotide sequence: TGTGCCACCAGTGATGCCACTAGCGGGGTGGGATATGAGCAGTTCTTC. Amino acid sequence: CATSDATSGVGYEQFF.

A word on this clone: Other DNA sequences in the sample encode the same CDR3. The V call is TRBV5-4, the J call TRBJ2-4; weak D call: TRBD1 (8 bases). There are 14 residues in the CDR3. Per germline, CDR1 SGHNT and CDR2 YYREEE (reference sequence). With 0 bases removed from V and 7 bases from J, the gap between germline ends came to 11 bases. The CDR3 loop reads CASSLDRGGNIQYF. CDR3 sequence (DNA): TGTGCCAGCAGCTTGGACAGGGGGGGGAACATTCAGTACTTC.

The chain recombines TRBV24-1 with TRBJ2-3; 8 bases agree with TRBD2. The CDR3 spans 16 residues. With 3 bases clipped from V and 0 bases from J, the junction kept 4 bases outside the gene matches. Germline V gene data show CDR1 as KGHDR and CDR2 as SFDVKD. As DNA, the CDR3 is TGTGCCACCAGTGATCGAGCGGGGGCAAGCACAGATACGCAGTATTTT. It encodes CATSDRAGASTDTQYF.

This clone was seen a single time. This sequence joins TRBV2 and TRBJ2-3; D perhaps matches TRBD1 (5 bases). The CDR3 length is 15 residues. CDR1 and CDR2 (germline): SNHLY, FYNNEI. V was clipped by 2 bases and J by 3 bases, with 12 bases between them. The CDR3 DNA reads TGTGCCAGCAGTGAACAGGGCGGCCGGACAGATACGCAGTATTTT. Translation: CASSEQGGRTDTQYF.